This TCR beta chain is from a study of cytomegalovirus exposure and HLA in healthy donors. Background on the study: Roughly 89 million unique TCR sequences came from HLA-typed donors in an early release.

V was trimmed by 5 bases and J by 10 bases, leaving 12 bases between them. Germline V CDR1 and CDR2: PRHDT, FYEKMQ (reference sequence). This CDR3 is 13 amino acids long. Study-level results: TCR beta V- and J-gene trimming was later associated with a missense DCLRE1C variant.

60 Vbeta and 13 Jbeta primers were used in PCR. Some clones are missing from TCRdb's copy, which holds only in-frame ones; the method was immunoSEQ multiplex PCR. The sample holds approximately 140,000 clones, around 80% seen once. Details on this clone: The antigen remains undetermined.

Those who donated were healthy bone marrow donors. The specimen was PBMCs. The origin of this receptor is a man aged 35 to 55 in good health and CMV-seropositive. V is TRBV13 and J is TRBJ1-6, with D unclear. CDR3 DNA sequence: TGTGCCAGCAGCCCAAAGTCACGGTCACCCCTCCACTTT. Protein product: CASSPKSRSPLHF.